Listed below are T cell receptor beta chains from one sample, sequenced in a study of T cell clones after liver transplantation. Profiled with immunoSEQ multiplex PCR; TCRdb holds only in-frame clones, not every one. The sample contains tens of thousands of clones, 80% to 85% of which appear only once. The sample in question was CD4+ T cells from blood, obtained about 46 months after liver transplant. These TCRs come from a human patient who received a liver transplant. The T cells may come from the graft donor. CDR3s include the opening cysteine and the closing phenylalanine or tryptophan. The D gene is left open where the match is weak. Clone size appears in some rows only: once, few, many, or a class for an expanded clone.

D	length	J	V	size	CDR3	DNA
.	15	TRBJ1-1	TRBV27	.	CASSPRNIENTEAFF	TGTGCCAGCAGTCCCCGGAACATAGAGAACACTGAAGCTTTCTTT
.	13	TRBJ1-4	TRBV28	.	CASRASRVEKLFF	TGTGCCAGCCGGGCCTCAAGAGTTGAAAAACTGTTTTTT
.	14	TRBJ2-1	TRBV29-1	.	CSGGGGPIVNEQFF	TGCAGCGGTGGGGGGGGGCCGATCGTCAATGAGCAGTTCTTC
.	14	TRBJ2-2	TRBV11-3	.	CASSAGPNTGELLF	TGTGCCAGCAGCGCAGGACCGAACACCGGGGAGCTGCTTTTT
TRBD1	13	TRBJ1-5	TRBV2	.	CASSRDRVKPQHF	TGTGCCAGCAGCCGGGACAGGGTGAAGCCCCAGCATTTT
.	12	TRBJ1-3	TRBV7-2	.	CASSFAGNTIYF	TGTGCCAGCAGCTTCGCTGGAAACACCATATATTTT
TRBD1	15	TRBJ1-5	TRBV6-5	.	CASSSGDSFNQPQHF	TGTGCCAGCAGTTCCGGGGACAGCTTCAATCAGCCCCAGCATTTT
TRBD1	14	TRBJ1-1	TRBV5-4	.	CASSLDRGRTEAFF	TGTGCCAGCAGCTTGGACAGGGGAAGGACTGAAGCTTTCTTT
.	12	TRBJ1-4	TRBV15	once	CATSRATGSEVF	TGTGCCACCAGCAGGGCCACGGGATCCGAGGTTTTT
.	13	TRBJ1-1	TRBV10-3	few	CAITMGENTEAFF	TGTGCCATCACCATGGGAGAAAACACTGAAGCTTTCTTT
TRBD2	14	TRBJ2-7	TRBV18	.	CASSVTSGRDEQYF	TGTGCCAGCTCAGTCACTAGCGGGAGAGACGAGCAGTACTTC
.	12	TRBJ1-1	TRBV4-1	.	CASSPWGTEAFF	TGCGCCAGCAGCCCGTGGGGTACTGAAGCTTTCTTT
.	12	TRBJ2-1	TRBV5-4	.	CASNDLAGEQFF	TGTGCCAGCAACGATCTAGCTGGCGAGCAGTTCTTC
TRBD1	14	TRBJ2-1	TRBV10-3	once	CAIRTGGDDHEQFF	TGTGCCATCAGGACAGGGGGCGACGACCATGAGCAGTTCTTC
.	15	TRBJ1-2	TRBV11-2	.	CASSPPGREYYGYTF	TGTGCCAGCAGCCCCCCGGGCAGGGAATACTATGGCTACACCTTC
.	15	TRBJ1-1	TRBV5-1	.	CASSPTVTKGTEAFF	TGCGCCAGCAGCCCGACGGTAACCAAAGGCACTGAAGCTTTCTTT
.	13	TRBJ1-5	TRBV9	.	CASSPHSNQPQHF	TGTGCCAGCAGCCCTCATAGCAATCAGCCCCAGCATTTT
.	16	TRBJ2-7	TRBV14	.	CASSQDPHREAYEQYF	TGTGCCAGCAGCCAAGATCCCCACAGGGAAGCCTACGAGCAGTACTTC
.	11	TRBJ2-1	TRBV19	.	CASSRYNEQFF	TGTGCCAGTAGTCGCTACAATGAGCAGTTCTTC
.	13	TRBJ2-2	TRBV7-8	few	CASSFIRDGELFF	TGTGCCAGCAGCTTTATCCGGGACGGGGAGCTGTTTTTT
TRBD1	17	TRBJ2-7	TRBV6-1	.	CASSERIIGTGAYEQYF	TGTGCCAGCAGTGAAAGGATAATAGGGACAGGGGCCTACGAGCAGTACTTC
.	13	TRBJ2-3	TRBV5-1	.	CASSLGESDTQYF	TGCGCCAGCAGCTTGGGAGAATCCGATACGCAGTATTTT
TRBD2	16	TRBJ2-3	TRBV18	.	CASSPYTSGSSDTQYF	TGTGCCAGCTCACCGTATACTAGCGGGTCTTCCGATACGCAGTATTTT
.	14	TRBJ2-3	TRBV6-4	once	CASSLGKSTDTQYF	TGTGCCAGCAGCCTGGGGAAGAGCACAGATACGCAGTATTTT
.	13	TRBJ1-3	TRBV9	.	CASSVRAGNTIYF	TGTGCCAGCAGCGTCAGGGCTGGAAACACCATATATTTT
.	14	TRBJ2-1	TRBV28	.	CASTGTPAYNEQFF	TGTGCCAGCACCGGGACCCCAGCTTACAATGAGCAGTTCTTC
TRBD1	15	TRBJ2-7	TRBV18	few	CASSDRDRLTYEQYF	TGTGCCAGCTCAGACCGGGACAGGCTCACCTACGAGCAGTACTTC
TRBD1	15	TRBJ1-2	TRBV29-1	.	CSVESRDRANYGYTF	TGCAGCGTTGAATCGAGGGACAGGGCCAACTATGGCTACACCTTC
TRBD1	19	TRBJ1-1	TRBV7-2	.	CASRPPRPGQGVGNTEAFF	TGTGCCAGCAGGCCTCCCCGACCGGGACAGGGGGTAGGGAACACTGAAGCTTTCTTT
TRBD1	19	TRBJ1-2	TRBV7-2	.	CASSLAYSIFRTGGYGYTF	TGTGCCAGCAGCTTAGCGTATTCTATCTTCAGGACAGGGGGTTATGGCTACACCTTC
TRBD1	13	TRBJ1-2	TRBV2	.	CASSQGTGYGYTF	TGTGCCAGCAGCCAGGGGACAGGCTATGGCTACACCTTC
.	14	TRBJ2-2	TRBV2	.	CASSVYRDAGELFF	TGTGCCAGCAGTGTTTACAGGGACGCCGGGGAGCTGTTTTTT
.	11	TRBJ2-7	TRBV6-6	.	CATTGAYEQYF	TGTGCCACCACCGGAGCCTACGAGCAGTACTTC
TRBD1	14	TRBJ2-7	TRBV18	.	CASSPGTGGSEQYF	TGTGCCAGCTCACCGGGGACAGGGGGCTCCGAGCAGTACTTC
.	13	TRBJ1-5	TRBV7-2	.	CASSPQGNQPQHF	TGTGCCAGCAGCCCCCAGGGGAATCAGCCCCAGCATTTT
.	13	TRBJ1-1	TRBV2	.	CASSSDGGTEAFF	TGTGCCAGCAGTTCTGACGGCGGAACTGAAGCTTTCTTT
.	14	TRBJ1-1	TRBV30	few	CAWRMGSQGTEAFF	TGTGCCTGGAGGATGGGGTCGCAGGGCACTGAAGCTTTCTTT
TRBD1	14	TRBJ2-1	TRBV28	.	CASSLYRGLGEQFF	TGTGCCAGCAGCTTATACAGGGGTTTAGGTGAGCAGTTCTTC
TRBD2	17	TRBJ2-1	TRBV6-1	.	CASSEGKLAGVSHEQFF	TGTGCCAGCAGTGAGGGGAAACTAGCGGGAGTGTCCCATGAGCAGTTCTTC
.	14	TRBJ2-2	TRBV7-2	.	CASSLILNTGELFF	TGTGCCAGCAGCTTGATCCTGAACACCGGGGAGCTGTTTTTT
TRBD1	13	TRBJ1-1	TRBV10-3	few	CAISRDRNTEAFF	TGTGCCATCAGCCGGGACAGAAACACTGAAGCTTTCTTT
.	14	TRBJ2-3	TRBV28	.	CASSRRHPRDTQYF	TGTGCCAGCAGCCGCCGACACCCGAGGGATACGCAGTATTTT
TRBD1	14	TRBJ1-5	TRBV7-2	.	CASSPDREYQPQHF	TGTGCCAGCAGCCCGGACAGGGAGTATCAGCCCCAGCATTTT
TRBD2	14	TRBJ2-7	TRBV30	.	CAWSKGGGGHEQYF	TGTGCCTGGAGTAAGGGCGGGGGGGGTCACGAGCAGTACTTC
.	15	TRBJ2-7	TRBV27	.	CASRSGGSRSYEQYF	TGTGCCAGCAGGTCTGGGGGGTCCAGGTCCTACGAGCAGTACTTC
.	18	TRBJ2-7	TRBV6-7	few	CASRNTKNTRCPSYEQYF	TGTGCCAGCAGAAACACAAAAAACACTAGGTGTCCCTCCTACGAGCAGTACTTC
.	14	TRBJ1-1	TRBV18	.	CASSARTVNTEAFF	TGTGCCAGCTCCGCTCGGACGGTGAACACTGAAGCTTTCTTT
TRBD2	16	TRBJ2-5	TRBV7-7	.	CASSLAPTSGQETQYF	TGTGCTAGCAGCTTAGCGCCGACTAGCGGACAAGAGACCCAGTACTTC
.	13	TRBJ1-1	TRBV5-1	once	CASSLRGYTEAFF	TGCGCCAGCAGCTTGCGAGGGTACACTGAAGCTTTCTTT
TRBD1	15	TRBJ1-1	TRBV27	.	CASRPALTGDTEAFF	TGTGCCAGCAGACCAGCTCTCACAGGGGACACTGAAGCTTTCTTT
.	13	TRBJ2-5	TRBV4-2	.	CASSQPSEETQYF	TGTGCCAGCAGCCAACCCTCGGAGGAGACCCAGTACTTC
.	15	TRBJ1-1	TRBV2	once	CASSALTGENTEAFF	TGTGCCAGCAGTGCCCTCACAGGAGAGAACACTGAAGCTTTCTTT
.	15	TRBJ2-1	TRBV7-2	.	CASSSQGLAGNEQFF	TGTGCCAGCAGCTCCCAGGGACTTGCGGGCAATGAGCAGTTCTTC